Listed here is a single TCR beta chain. Its cognate antigen is unknown. This sample stems from a study of long-term antiretroviral therapy in people with HIV. Each HIV-infected participant was given treatment in the United States. Points from the study as a whole: Records did not include ART adherence, viral resistance or therapy changes.

Version v3.0 of the immunoSEQ assay was performed at survey level. Profiling relied on immunoSEQ multiplex PCR, and the TCRdb table lists in-frame clones only, not all of them. The table shows some 17,000 clones, with about 81% occurring only once. CDR1 MNHNS and CDR2 SASEGT come from the germline V gene. V shed 2 bases and J shed 1 base, with 9 bases lying between them. The length of the CDR3 is 15 residues. This sequence was found in a man between 50 and 59 years old with HIV. The sequencing here drew on unsorted PBMCs, taken 0.3 years before starting antiretroviral therapy. This chain links TRBV6-1 with TRBJ1-5; D gene unclear. CDR3 DNA: TGTGCCAGCAGTGAATATTACCCGAGCAATCAGCCCCAGCATTTT. This gives the protein CASSEYYPSNQPQHF.